This T cell receptor beta chain was recovered during a study of a mutant IDH1 vaccine in newly diagnosed glioma. With regard to this clone: What it binds is not known.

Time point described: week 5, during vaccination. Doses of 300 ug of mutant IDH1 20-mer peptide were given with topical imiquimod. Clones were read by immunoSEQ multiplex PCR, and TCRdb kept only the in-frame ones, dropping some. This table holds about 51,000 clones, over 75% found once. Whole-study findings and limits: Apparently, pseudoprogression bore no relation to changes among the top peripheral T cell clonotypes.

Germline CDR1 reads SGHNT; CDR2 reads YYREEE (reference sequence). The CDR3 runs 15 residues. V was pared by 3 bases and J by 0 bases, with 7 bases between. The sequence was collected from a man aged 50 to 60 with glioma. The chain recombines TRBV5-4 with TRBJ2-6, with D tentatively TRBD1 (6 bases). Sequenced here: PBMCs, sampled from a glioma patient whose treatment included an IDH1 peptide vaccine. CDR3 coding DNA: TGTGCCAGCAGCTGGGACATCTCTGGGGCCAACGTCCTGACTTTC. This gives the protein CASSWDISGANVLTF.